Given below is one T cell receptor beta chain in context. Clones were read by immunoSEQ multiplex PCR, and TCRdb kept only the in-frame ones, dropping some. The sample holds 2 million to 3 million clones, 80% to 95% seen once. This sample is drawn from a study of shared clonotypes between healthy human individuals. Germline assignment: CDR1 MDHEN and CDR2 SYDVKM. Losses at the gene ends were 3 bases for V and 0 bases for J; bases not matched to a gene: 5. The CDR3 has 16 residues. The TCR comes from a young man in good health. Some clones in this sample may be carry-over from other donors' samples. The chain recombines TRBV28 with TRBJ1-3; 7 bases map to TRBD1. The sample comprised naive CD4+ T cells from PBMCs. The subset is: CD45RA+ positively selected. CDR3 bases: TGTGCCAGCAGTTTCCTGGGGACAGCCTCTGGAAACACCATATATTTT. Residues: CASSFLGTASGNTIYF.